This entry lists 7 T cell receptor beta chains sequenced from one sample in a study of Ad26.COV2.S vaccination and SARS-CoV-2 variants (dated by TCRdb to the early 2020s). To prepare the library, the immunoSEQ multiplex PCR assay was applied. TCRdb obtained this table from immuneACCESS and retained in-frame rearrangements with V and J assigned. These tables miss some clones; where compared with another copy, unresolved V genes account for less than half of the shortfall, and the remainder is unexplained. Recorded for this sample are 350,000 to 450,000 clones; around nine tenths of them occurred a single time. The ten biggest clones cover 1.5% to 2% of the sample. Interpreted using the paper, the treatment or condition label stands for: some 20 received Ad26.COV2.S at low or high dose, single or two shots; five or six received placebo; per-sample allocation not given. Repertoires of vaccine and placebo recipients were sequenced from samples taken on day 63 after the first injection.

The sequencing here drew on peripheral blood, taken in a trial of Ad26.COV2.S vaccine versus placebo. These receptors all come from a person aged 18-65 years who received the Ad26.COV2.S COVID-19 vaccine or a placebo.

The count of this clone is one. This chain links TRBV7-2 with TRBJ2-1; D is uncertain. Deletions cut 1 base from V and 5 bases from J, with 9 bases between. The CDR3 totals 14 residues. From germline, CDR1 is SGHTA and CDR2 FQGNSA. The CDR3 loop is CASSLVGANNEQFF. CDR3 coding DNA: TGTGCCAGCAGCTTAGTCGGTGCCAACAATGAGCAGTTCTTC.

The chain carries TRBV5-6 and TRBJ2-1, with 13 bases identical to TRBD2. V lost 4 bases to trimming and J lost 6 bases; unmatched junction nucleotides: 16. Per germline, CDR1 SGHDT and CDR2 YYEEEE. The CDR3 sequence is 19 residues long. The CDR3 spells CASSPEFSSGLAGLNEQFF. CDR3 sequence (DNA): TGTGCCAGCAGCCCCGAGTTTAGTTCGGGACTAGCGGGGCTCAATGAGCAGTTCTTC. The full variable domain, its missing parts supplied by reference TRBV5-6 and TRBJ2-1, is DAGVTQSPTHLIKTRGQQVTLRCSPKSGHDTVSWYQQALGQGPQFIFQYYEEEERQRGNFPDRFSGHQFPNYSSELNVNALLLGDSALYLCASSPEFSSGLAGLNEQFFGPGTRLTVL.

The genes are TRBV7-3 and TRBJ2-3; no reliable D call. Germline V CDR1 and CDR2: SGHTA, FQGTGA. Between the trimmed V and J ends, which lost 5 bases and 3 bases, there was a span of 9 bases. The CDR3 contains 13 residues. The CDR3 sequence is CASSPTGTDTQYF. As DNA, the CDR3 is TGTGCCAGCAGCCCCACTGGGACAGATACGCAGTATTTT.

The chain joins TRBV11-3 to TRBJ1-1; D is unresolved. CDR1 SGHNT and CDR2 YENEEA come from the germline V gene. Trimming took 1 base from V and 0 from J, leaving 9 bases between them. This CDR3 comprises 15 residues. The CDR3 loop reads CASSLAGSLNTEAFF. The CDR3 nucleotides read TGTGCCAGCAGCTTAGCCGGGTCATTGAACACTGAAGCTTTCTTT.

The J gene is TRBJ2-6, the V gene TRBV7-3; D is unclear. Germline V gene lookup returns CDR1 SGHTA and CDR2 FQGTGA. Trimming left V 6 bases short and J 3 bases short, with 9 bases between. CDR3 length: 14 residues. Here the CDR3 DNA reads TGTGCCAGCAGTCAAATCGGTGGGGCCAACGTCCTGACTTTC. Translation gives CASSQIGGANVLTF.

CDR3 in amino acids: CAYRQNQNIQYF. In DNA, the CDR3 is TGTGCCTACCGACAAAACCAAAACATTCAGTACTTC. The rearrangement uses TRBV30 and TRBJ2-4; D gene uncertain. Looked up from germline, CDR1 is GTSNPN and CDR2 is SVGIG (reference sequence). Deletions cut 7 bases from V and 5 bases from J, with 12 bases between. This CDR3 comprises 12 residues.

The chain couples TRBV7-8 to TRBJ1-5; no clear D gene. CDR1 and CDR2 (germline): SGHVS, FQNEAQ. The CDR3 covers 12 residues. Deletions cut 6 bases from V and 6 bases from J, with 9 bases between. The CDR3 region is CASRKSGQPQHF. The CDR3 DNA sequence: TGTGCCAGCAGAAAGTCGGGTCAGCCCCAGCATTTT.